These 26 T cell receptor beta chains share one sample of origin, sequenced in a study of OX40 agonist ivuxolimab in advanced cancers. Assay: immunoSEQ multiplex PCR; the TCRdb copy retains only in-frame clones and omits some. The data show tens of thousands of clones, roughly four fifths seen once. The specimen comprised CD4+ or CD8+ T cells sorted from blood, sampled in a trial of the OX40 agonist ivuxolimab. The receptors shown here come from an adult with an advanced solid tumor such as melanoma, head and neck, liver or kidney cancer.

This clone was picked up a small number of times. The V and J genes are TRBV5-1 and TRBJ2-3; 13 nucleotides align to TRBD2. V trimming: 4 bases; J trimming: 6 bases; junction bases outside the gene matches: 5. Germline V CDR1 and CDR2: SGHRS, YFSETQ. The CDR3 covers 15 residues. The CDR3 spells CASSKLAGGQDTQYF. The CDR3 DNA reads TGCGCCAGCAGCAAACTAGCGGGGGGGCAGGATACGCAGTATTTT.

The chain carries TRBV29-1 and TRBJ2-5, with D tentatively TRBD1 (6 bases). The CDR3 runs to 15 residues. Per germline, CDR1 SQVTM and CDR2 ANQGSEA. V was cut by 2 bases and J by 6 bases, with 19 bases left in between. DNA of the CDR3: TGCAGCGTTGAACTTACGGACAGACCCAAGAAGACCCAGTACTTC. Its protein is CSVELTDRPKKTQYF.

V gene TRBV19 combines with J gene TRBJ2-1; 7 bases are shared with TRBD1. V shed 4 bases, J shed 4 bases, and the junction held 4 bases outside the gene matches. Germline V gene data show CDR1 as LNHDA and CDR2 as SQIVND (reference sequence). The CDR3 runs to 14 residues. The CDR3 DNA reads TGTGCCAGTAGTAACTACAGGGGATACAATGAGCAGTTCTTC. Translating gives CASSNYRGYNEQFF.

This clone was counted a single time. An end of the junction does not agree with germline; a read error may underlie this. The chain has TRBV6-5 and TRBJ1-5; TRBD1 agrees at 10 bases. The CDR3 runs to 15 residues. Germline CDR1 and CDR2: MNHEY and SVGAGI. The CDR3 protein is CAGSLRQGAVQPQHF. CDR3 sequence (DNA): TGTGCCGGCAGTCTTAGACAGGGGGCTGTTCAGCCCCAGCATTTT.

The chain is built from TRBV19 and TRBJ2-1, with 9 positions matching TRBD1. The CDR3 runs to 13 residues. Germline CDR1 is LNHDA and CDR2 is SQIVND (reference sequence). V gave up 8 bases and J gave up 9 bases; unmatched junction bases: 8. The DNA of the CDR3 is TGTGCCAGTTCAACAGGGGGCGTGCGTGAGCAGTTCTTC. This encodes CASSTGGVREQFF. Using reference TRBV19 and TRBJ2-1 for the parts outside the CDR3, the full variable domain is DGGITQSPKYLFRKEGQNVTLSCEQNLNHDAMYWYRQDPGQGLRLIYYSQIVNDFQKGDIAEGYSVSREKKESFPLTVTSAQKNPTAFYLCASSTGGVREQFFGPGTRLTVL.

This chain uses TRBV29-1 with TRBJ2-7; D is unclear. CDR1 and CDR2 (germline): SQVTM, ANQGSEA. V was trimmed by 4 bases and J by 4 bases, leaving 11 bases between them. The length of the CDR3 is 12 residues. CDR3 DNA: TGCAGCGTTGCGATACAGCCGTACGAGCAGTACTTC. Translated, it gives CSVAIQPYEQYF.

This clone is medium-sized within its sample. The chain joins TRBV9 to TRBJ2-7; TRBD2 might be the D (5 bases). The V and J ends lost 4 bases and 6 bases respectively, with 17 bases between them. The CDR3 is 14 amino acids. The germline V gene has CDR1 SGDLS and CDR2 YYNGEE. Here the CDR3 DNA reads TGTGCCAGCAGCCCCAGGTGGGAGTGGTCCGAGCAGTACTTC. This codes for CASSPRWEWSEQYF.

This chain uses TRBV11-3 with TRBJ2-7, with 13 bases aligning to TRBD2. In germline, CDR1 is SGHNT, CDR2 YENEEA. Trimming removed 5 bases from V and 0 bases from J; junction bases left unmatched: 10. The CDR3 totals 18 residues. For the CDR3, the DNA is TGTGCCAGCAGCCCAAGGACTAGCGGGGGAGGTTTCTCCTACGAGCAGTACTTC. Protein: CASSPRTSGGGFSYEQYF.

CDR3 sequence (DNA): TGTGCCAGCAGCCTCCAGGGGGCCTCTGGAAACACCATATATTTT. This translates into CASSLQGASGNTIYF. J is TRBJ1-3 and V is TRBV6-1; TRBD1 matches 8 bases. Unmatched junction bases numbered 4, after V lost 6 bases and J lost 0 bases. CDR3 length: 15 amino acids. Germline-derived CDR1 and CDR2 are MNHNS and SASEGT.

This chain connects TRBV5-4 to TRBJ2-5, with D perhaps TRBD1 or TRBD2 (5 bases each). Trimming left V 4 bases short and J 4 bases short, with 14 bases between. CDR1 and CDR2 from the germline V gene are SGHNT and YYREEE (reference sequence). The CDR3 runs to 14 residues. The CDR3 DNA is TGTGCCAGCAGCCTTAGGGACCTGGGAGAGACCCAGTACTTC. It translates to CASSLRDLGETQYF.

The chain joins TRBV6-5 to TRBJ2-1; 7 bases map to TRBD2. The junction had 0 bases not matched to a gene; V was cut back by 8 bases and J by 2 bases. Germline-derived CDR1 and CDR2 are MNHEY and SVGAGI. The CDR3 totals 12 residues. The CDR3 DNA reads as TGTGCCAGCGGGGGGGCCTACAATGAGCAGTTCTTC. This encodes CASGGAYNEQFF.

This clone was seen just once. This chain joins TRBV6-1 and TRBJ2-5; D possibly uses TRBD1 or TRBD2 (5 bases each). The CDR3 is made up of 14 amino acids. Trimming took 6 bases from V and 2 from J, leaving 13 bases between them. CDR1 is MNHNS, CDR2 SASEGT, per germline. DNA of the CDR3: TGTGCCAGCAGCATGGGACCCACACAAGAGACCCAGTACTTC. Translated: CASSMGPTQETQYF.

The rearrangement links TRBV5-1 to TRBJ1-6; 9 nucleotides agree with TRBD1. Germline loops: CDR1 SGHRS, CDR2 YFSETQ. After removal of 0 bases from V and 8 bases from J, the junction contained 3 bases not matched to a gene. The CDR3 covers 15 residues. In DNA, the CDR3 is TGCGCCAGCAGCTTGGACAGGGGGCAGGATTCACCCCTCCACTTT. It is translated as CASSLDRGQDSPLHF.

The table lists this clone with a count of one. The chain uses TRBV28 and TRBJ1-4; TRBD1 matches 7 bases. CDR1 is MDHEN and CDR2 is SYDVKM in the germline V gene. V lost 4 bases and J lost 8; bases outside the gene matches: 13. This CDR3 spans 16 amino acids. The CDR3 loop reads CASSSDREALGEKLFF. The CDR3 region has the DNA TGTGCCAGCAGTTCCGACAGGGAAGCCCTAGGGGAAAAACTGTTTTTT.

J is TRBJ2-4 and V is TRBV2, with D perhaps matching TRBD1 (6 bases). Germline V CDR1 and CDR2: SNHLY, FYNNEI. The CDR3 length is 16 residues. The V and J ends lost 8 bases and 0 bases respectively, with 17 bases between them. The CDR3 DNA reads TGTGCCAGCGGGGTGCCTTTCAGGGGAGCCAAAAACATTCAGTACTTC. Protein sequence: CASGVPFRGAKNIQYF.

The CDR3 DNA reads as TGTGCCAGCAGCCAATCGATCGGCGGGAACTACGAGCAGTACTTC. It codes for CASSQSIGGNYEQYF. The V call is TRBV16, the J call TRBJ2-7; D perhaps matches TRBD2 (6 bases). The CDR3 sequence is 15 residues long. Trimming left V 0 bases short and J 3 bases short, with 12 bases between. CDR1 and CDR2 from the germline V gene are KGHSY and FQNENV.

The rearrangement uses TRBV27 and TRBJ1-2; the D gene is possibly TRBD1 (5 bases). The CDR3 extends over 15 amino acids. Deletions cut 8 bases from V and 4 bases from J, with 20 bases between. Germline CDR1 reads MNHEY; CDR2 reads SMNVEV (reference sequence). The CDR3 spells CASGHRTPGRYGYTF. Here the CDR3 DNA reads TGTGCCAGCGGCCACAGGACCCCGGGGCGCTATGGCTACACCTTC.

The chain recombines TRBV5-1 with TRBJ1-1; maybe TRBD1 (5 bases). CDR1 and CDR2 (germline): SGHRS, YFSETQ. The CDR3 spans 14 residues. Trimming stripped 2 bases from V and 3 bases from J, with 11 bases between. CDR3 coding DNA: TGCGCCAGCAGCTTTCAGGGTGGGGACACTGAAGCTTTCTTT. Translation gives CASSFQGGDTEAFF.

This clone showed up just a few times. The chain recombines TRBV15 with TRBJ2-1, with D tentatively TRBD1 (6 bases). Looked up from germline, CDR1 is LNHNV and CDR2 is YYDKDF (reference sequence). The CDR3 consists of 16 residues. V lost 2 bases and J lost 2, with 13 bases in between. DNA of the CDR3: TGTGCCACCAGCAGAACAGACAGGAGCCCCTACAATGAGCAGTTCTTC. Protein product: CATSRTDRSPYNEQFF.

The chain uses TRBV2 and TRBJ1-6, with D unclear. The CDR3 is 15 residues long. V lost 4 bases to trimming and J lost 2 bases, with 9 bases between them. Per germline, CDR1 SNHLY and CDR2 FYNNEI. The CDR3 DNA follows: TGTGCCAGCAGTGGATTGCAGACCTATAATTCACCCCTCCACTTT. This codes for CASSGLQTYNSPLHF.

This clone has more than one count but fewer than ten. The rearrangement links TRBV13 to TRBJ1-1; maybe TRBD1 (6 bases). This CDR3 region has 12 residues. V lost 5 bases and J 5 bases, leaving 9 bases between the germline ends. Germline CDR1 is PRHDT and CDR2 is FYEKMQ (reference sequence). The CDR3 DNA sequence: TGTGCCAGCAGCGGGGGGCGAACTGAAGCTTTCTTT. This sequence encodes CASSGGRTEAFF.

The chain is built from TRBV5-1 and TRBJ2-1; D unclear. CDR3 size: 18 residues. The V end lost 1 base, the J end lost 0 bases, and 17 bases lay between the germline ends. Germline V gene lookup returns CDR1 SGHRS and CDR2 YFSETQ. CDR3 coding DNA: TGCGCCAGCAGCTTGAGGAGTAGCACGGTCTTCTCCTACAATGAGCAGTTCTTC. This gives the protein CASSLRSSTVFSYNEQFF.

This clone has a single count. The J gene is TRBJ2-7, the V gene TRBV19; maybe TRBD2 (5 bases). This CDR3 has 16 residues. The ends were cut back, 4 bases at V and 5 bases at J, with 21 bases in the middle. Germline V gene data show CDR1 as LNHDA and CDR2 as SQIVND (reference sequence). CDR3 nucleotide sequence: TGTGCCAGTAGTAGAGGGTCCCATTTGCCATGGGACGAGCAGTACTTC. It translates to CASSRGSHLPWDEQYF.

The J gene is TRBJ2-2, the V gene TRBV18; D may correspond to TRBD1 or TRBD2 (7 bases each). Trimming took off 1 base at V and 6 bases at J, with 21 bases between the two ends. CDR3 length equals 18 residues. CDR1 and CDR2 (germline): KGHSH, LQKENI. Here the CDR3 reads CASSPLGLDRAGAGELFF. CDR3 DNA sequence: TGTGCCAGCTCACCACTCGGGCTTGACAGGGCGGGAGCCGGGGAGCTGTTTTTT.

The chain couples TRBV14 to TRBJ2-7; 8 bases match TRBD1. The CDR3 length is 18 residues. With V trimmed by 4 bases and J by 1 base, 15 bases remained unmatched. Germline lookup yields CDR1 SGHDN and CDR2 FVKESK. CDR3 nucleotides: TGTGCCAGCAGCCCCGCACGCCGCGACAGGGGTGGGTCCTACGAGCAGTACTTC. This sequence encodes CASSPARRDRGGSYEQYF.

The chain carries TRBV7-2 and TRBJ2-2; possible D gene TRBD1, 5 bases. V was clipped by 5 bases and J by 5 bases, with 9 bases between them. The CDR3 loop spans 13 amino acids. Per germline, CDR1 SGHTA and CDR2 FQGNSA. In DNA form, the CDR3 reads TGTGCCAGCAGCCCAAGGGGTACCGGGGAGCTGTTTTTT. Its translation: CASSPRGTGELFF.